Each of the 11 T cell receptor beta chains below was sequenced from the same sample in a study of shared clonotypes between healthy human individuals. Profiled with immunoSEQ multiplex PCR; TCRdb holds only in-frame clones, not every one. The repertoire holds hundreds of thousands of clones, with around 72% as singletons. The sample consisted of memory CD4+ T cells sorted from blood. Specified subset: CD45RA-negative fraction. These receptors all stem from a woman aged 30 to 39 in good health.

The table lists this clone with a count of one. The V and J genes are TRBV6-6 and TRBJ2-3; 8 nucleotides line up with TRBD2. CDR1 and CDR2 from the germline V gene are MNHNY and SVGAGI (reference sequence). V trimming: 2 bases; J trimming: 6 bases; junction bases outside the gene matches: 7. The CDR3 loop spans 15 amino acids. The CDR3 loop reads CASSYRGGRMDTQYF. The DNA of the CDR3 is TGTGCCAGCAGTTACAGGGGCGGGAGGATGGATACGCAGTATTTT.

The chain employs TRBV7-9 and TRBJ1-1; maybe TRBD1 (5 bases). The V gene's germline CDR1 is SEHNR and CDR2 FQNEAQ (reference sequence). The CDR3 contains 16 residues. V lost 1 base, J lost 6 bases, and 18 bases lay in between. The CDR3 DNA reads as TGTGCCAGCAGCTTAGTCAGGGACCGGAATCATCCTGAAGCTTTCTTT. Protein sequence: CASSLVRDRNHPEAFF.

The rearrangement joins TRBV11-2 to TRBJ2-7; D not resolved. Trimming stripped 5 bases from V and 0 bases from J, with 8 bases between. Germline V gene sequence: CDR1 SGHAT, CDR2 FQNNGV. The CDR3 loop spans 13 amino acids. The CDR3 DNA reads as TGTGCCAGCAGCCGTACGGACTCCTACGAGCAGTACTTC. Translation: CASSRTDSYEQYF.

This rearrangement joins TRBV7-3 to TRBJ1-1, with 8 bases matching TRBD1. This CDR3 is built from 13 residues. Per the germline V gene, CDR1 is SGHTA and CDR2 is FQGTGA. After removal of 7 bases from V and 6 bases from J, the junction contained 7 bases not matched to a gene. The CDR3 loop is CASNPDRAAEAFF. For the CDR3, the DNA is TGTGCCAGCAACCCGGACAGGGCGGCTGAAGCTTTCTTT.

V usage is TRBV6-5 and J usage is TRBJ2-7; TRBD2 might be the D (7 bases). The CDR3 is 12 residues long. Germline CDR1 is MNHEY and CDR2 is SVGAGI. CDR3 sequence: CDTGGPDYEQYF. CDR3 nucleotides: TGTGATACCGGGGGGCCGGACTACGAGCAGTACTTC.

There are a few counts of this clone. V usage is TRBV4-2 and J usage is TRBJ2-1; TRBD2 is a possible D gene (5 bases). CDR3 size: 15 residues. Germline V lookup: CDR1 LGHNA, CDR2 YNFKEQ. Trimming removed 1 base from V and 12 bases from J, with 19 bases in between. The CDR3 DNA reads as TGTGCCAGCAGCCAAGGGAGTAGCGAGCCCTTGGTGCAGTTCTTC. Encoded protein: CASSQGSSEPLVQFF.

Worth noting for this clone: Other DNA sequences in this sample translate to the same CDR3. The chain combines TRBV5-4 with TRBJ2-5; 10 bases align to TRBD2. Germline loops: CDR1 SGHNT, CDR2 YYREEE (reference sequence). V dropped 4 bases and J dropped 5; count of bases not matched to a gene: 8. CDR3 length: 15 residues. CDR3 residues: CASSTAGGPGETQYF. DNA of the CDR3: TGTGCCAGCAGCACAGCGGGAGGGCCGGGCGAGACCCAGTACTTC.

About this clone itself: This specimen includes other DNA sequences encoding the same CDR3. The J gene is TRBJ2-7, the V gene TRBV11-2, with a weak D call TRBD1 (6 bases). The V gene's germline CDR1 is SGHAT and CDR2 FQNNGV. V lost 2 bases to trimming and J lost 0 bases, with 8 bases between them. The CDR3 is made up of 14 amino acids. The CDR3 coding sequence is TGTGCCAGCAGCTTAACAGGGTTCTCCTACGAGCAGTACTTC. It specifies CASSLTGFSYEQYF.

This chain links TRBV5-8 with TRBJ2-1; 7 bases fit TRBD2. In germline, CDR1 is SGHTS, CDR2 YDEGEE. Unmatched junction bases numbered 15, after V lost 4 bases and J lost 8 bases. This CDR3 has 16 amino acids. CDR3 protein: CASSGGSGTGSDEQFF. The CDR3, as DNA: TGTGCCAGCAGCGGAGGGAGCGGGACTGGGTCCGATGAGCAGTTCTTC. The full variable domain, rest sourced from reference TRBV5-8 and TRBJ2-1, is EAGVTQSPTHLIKTRGQQATLRCSPISGHTSVYWYQQALGLGLQFLLWYDEGEERNRGNFPPRFSGRQFPNYSSELNVNALELEDSALYLCASSGGSGTGSDEQFFGPGTRLTVL.

The chain combines TRBV27 with TRBJ2-1; 11 bases match TRBD1. With V trimmed by 1 base and J by 9 bases, 8 bases remained unmatched. The V gene's germline CDR1 is MNHEY and CDR2 SMNVEV (reference sequence). The CDR3 covers 16 residues. In DNA form, the CDR3 reads TGTGCCAGCAGTTTATATCGAGGACAGGGGGCATCTGAGCAGTTCTTC. Translation: CASSLYRGQGASEQFF.

The V call is TRBV19, the J call TRBJ1-5; 7 bases are a match to TRBD1. The germline V gene encodes CDR1 LNHDA and CDR2 SQIVND (reference sequence). This CDR3 comprises 17 residues. Trimming removed 7 bases from V and 5 bases from J; junction bases left unmatched: 17. The CDR3: CASIKGADSYSHQPQHF. For the CDR3, the DNA is TGTGCCAGTATAAAGGGGGCGGATTCATATTCTCATCAGCCCCAGCATTTT.